Below, 21 T cell receptor beta chains from the same sample are listed, as sequenced in a study of cytomegalovirus exposure and HLA in healthy donors. The PCR had 60 Vbeta and 13 Jbeta primers. Assay used: immunoSEQ multiplex PCR; TCRdb lists only in-frame clones, some missing. The table lists 100,000 to 150,000 clones, about 75% of them singletons, with about 1.5% in the top ten. Sequenced material: PBMCs. These receptors originate from a woman in her thirties or forties in good health and CMV-seronegative.

The gene calls are TRBV5-1 and TRBJ1-1; D call uncertain. V shed 3 bases and J shed 7 bases, with 13 bases lying between them. Germline CDR1 SGHRS, CDR2 YFSETQ. The CDR3 sequence is 13 residues long. The chain's CDR3 is CASSYGGAGEAFF. CDR3 in DNA: TGCGCCAGCAGCTATGGCGGAGCGGGTGAAGCTTTCTTT.

This chain joins TRBV4-2 and TRBJ1-2, with D unresolved. The germline V gene encodes CDR1 LGHNA and CDR2 YNFKEQ. Trimming pared 0 bases from V and 8 bases from J, leaving 7 bases between. The CDR3 is 12 amino acids. The chain's CDR3 is CASSQDSLGYTF. CDR3 nucleotides: TGTGCCAGCAGCCAAGATTCGTTAGGCTACACCTTC.

J is TRBJ1-1 and V is TRBV4-1; D perhaps matches TRBD1 (6 bases). V gave up 0 bases and J gave up 8 bases, with 13 bases separating them. Germline loops: CDR1 MGHRA, CDR2 YSYEKL. There are 14 residues in the CDR3. The CDR3 bases are TGCGCCAGCAGCCAAGAGGGTTTAGGGGGAGAAGCTTTCTTT. It codes for CASSQEGLGGEAFF.

This rearrangement joins TRBV27 to TRBJ2-6; perhaps TRBD1 as D (6 bases). Germline V gene sequence: CDR1 MNHEY, CDR2 SMNVEV (reference sequence). V was pared by 6 bases and J by 0 bases, with 12 bases between. This CDR3 spans 16 amino acids. The CDR3 sequence: CASRSGAFSGANVLTF. CDR3 nucleotides: TGTGCCAGCAGGTCAGGGGCCTTCTCTGGGGCCAACGTCCTGACTTTC.

The genes are TRBV6-5 and TRBJ1-2; tentatively, D is TRBD1 (6 bases). Germline V gene lookup returns CDR1 MNHEY and CDR2 SVGAGI. The CDR3 length is 16 residues. V was shortened by 4 bases and J by 4 bases, with 19 bases between the two germline ends. The CDR3 nucleotides read TGTGCCAGCAGTTGGGGCGGCTTTGGACAGCCCTATGGCTACACCTTC. This codes for CASSWGGFGQPYGYTF.

This clone is a singleton in its sample. The genes are TRBV7-9 and TRBJ1-1; 7 bases line up with TRBD1. Trimming took 5 bases from V and 6 from J; bases not matched to a gene: 12. CDR1 SEHNR and CDR2 FQNEAQ come from the germline V gene (reference sequence). The CDR3 length is 15 residues. The chain's CDR3 is CASSNARTGVPEAFF. The CDR3, as DNA: TGTGCCAGCAGCAACGCCAGAACAGGGGTCCCTGAAGCTTTCTTT.

The chain links TRBV7-9 to TRBJ1-2, with TRBD1 matching 7 bases. The CDR3 consists of 14 residues. Losses at the gene ends were 0 bases for V and 4 bases for J; bases not matched to a gene: 2. Germline V CDR1 and CDR2: SEHNR, FQNEAQ (reference sequence). This CDR3 is CASSLAGGGYGYTF. The DNA of the CDR3 is TGTGCCAGCAGCTTAGCAGGGGGCGGCTATGGCTACACCTTC. Variable domain in full (rest from reference TRBV7-9 and TRBJ1-2): DTGVSQNPRHKITKRGQNVTFRCDPISEHNRLYWYRQTLGQGPEFLTYFQNEAQLEKSRLLSDRFSAERPKGSFSTLEIQRTEQGDSAMYLCASSLAGGGYGYTFGSGTRLTVV.

In nucleotides, the CDR3 is TGTGCCAGCAGCCAGCGACGCGGGGGACGCACAGATACGCAGTATTTT. It yields the protein CASSQRRGGRTDTQYF. The rearrangement uses TRBV27 and TRBJ2-3; TRBD2 matches 7 bases. Trimming cost V 6 bases and J 1 base; bases outside gene matches: 10. Germline V CDR1 and CDR2: MNHEY, SMNVEV (reference sequence). The CDR3 spans 16 residues.

This rearrangement joins TRBV7-8 to TRBJ1-5; TRBD1 is a possible D gene (6 bases). The CDR3 covers 17 residues. CDR1 and CDR2 (germline): SGHVS, FQNEAQ. V was pared by 1 base and J by 5 bases, with 18 bases between. CDR3 sequence (DNA): TGTGCCAGCAGCTTAGGGGGTTTGAACAGGGTGGATCAGCCCCAGCATTTT. Its translation: CASSLGGLNRVDQPQHF. The whole variable domain, remainder taken from reference TRBV7-8 and TRBJ1-5, is GAGVSQSPRYKVAKRGQDVALRCDPISGHVSLFWYQQALGQGPEFLTYFQNEAQLDKSGLPSDRFFAERPEGSVSTLKIQRTQQEDSAVYLCASSLGGLNRVDQPQHFGDGTRLSIL.

V gene TRBV7-6 combines with J gene TRBJ2-2, with unresolved D. CDR1 and CDR2 from the germline V gene are SGHVS and FNYEAQ. The length of the CDR3 is 14 residues. V lost 5 bases, J lost 6 bases, and 13 bases lay in between. The CDR3 coding sequence is TGTGCCAGCAGCCCCGGTCGGTTTGCCGGGGAGCTGTTTTTT. Its translation is CASSPGRFAGELFF. Variable domain in full (rest from reference TRBV7-6 and TRBJ2-2): GAGVSQSPRYKVTKRGQDVALRCDPISGHVSLYWYRQALGQGPEFLTYFNYEAQQDKSGLPNDRFSAERPEGSISTLTIQRTEQRDSAMYRCASSPGRFAGELFFGEGSRLTVL.

The chain is built from TRBV7-3 and TRBJ1-3; no firm D call. The CDR3 spans 13 residues. V lost 1 base and J 8 bases, leaving 9 bases between the germline ends. Germline V gene data show CDR1 as SGHTA and CDR2 as FQGTGA. The DNA for the CDR3 is TGTGCCAGCAGCTTAATTGGCGGGGACACCATATATTTT. Translating it yields CASSLIGGDTIYF.

This chain links TRBV7-3 with TRBJ1-1; no clear D. Trimming pared 4 bases from V and 5 bases from J, leaving 20 bases between. There are 16 residues in the CDR3. The germline gives CDR1 SGHTA, CDR2 FQGTGA. The CDR3 reads CASSSLPLGGGTEAFF. As DNA, the CDR3 is TGTGCCAGCAGCTCTTTGCCCCTGGGTGGAGGAACTGAAGCTTTCTTT.

The V and J genes are TRBV4-1 and TRBJ2-3; TRBD1 might be the D (6 bases). Germline V gene sequence: CDR1 MGHRA, CDR2 YSYEKL. The length of the CDR3 is 16 residues. V dropped 0 bases and J dropped 3 bases, with 13 bases sitting between them. The CDR3 DNA sequence: TGCGCCAGCAGCCAAGAGGACAGAAGGGAGACAGATACGCAGTATTTT. Its protein is CASSQEDRRETDTQYF.

This clone has only a few counts. CDR3 region: CASSRWTGGYGNEQFF. The CDR3, as DNA: TGTGCCAGCAGCCGCTGGACAGGAGGTTACGGAAATGAGCAGTTCTTC. The chain joins TRBV11-1 to TRBJ2-1, with 7 bases lining up with TRBD1. J was trimmed by 7 bases and V by 5 bases; bases with no gene match: 14. This CDR3 contains 16 residues. The germline V gene has CDR1 SGHAT and CDR2 FQDESV (reference sequence).

The J gene is TRBJ1-5, the V gene TRBV19; D ambiguous. The CDR3 is made up of 15 amino acids. V shed 1 base and J shed 0 bases, with 7 bases lying between them. Germline-derived CDR1 and CDR2 are LNHDA and SQIVND (reference sequence). DNA of the CDR3: TGTGCCAGTAGTATAGCGCAGGTTAGCAATCAGCCCCAGCATTTT. It specifies CASSIAQVSNQPQHF.

This clone has just a few counts. This rearrangement joins TRBV9 to TRBJ1-4; D unclear. The ends were cut back, 4 bases at V and 5 bases at J, with 9 bases in the middle. Germline lookup yields CDR1 SGDLS and CDR2 YYNGEE. The CDR3 contains 13 residues. CDR3 in amino acids: CASSPQLNEKLFF. The CDR3 bases are TGTGCCAGCAGCCCCCAACTGAATGAAAAACTGTTTTTT.

The chain recombines TRBV27 with TRBJ2-1, with 8 bases identical to TRBD2. This CDR3 comprises 15 residues. CDR1 and CDR2 (germline): MNHEY, SMNVEV (reference sequence). The V segment lost 4 bases and the J segment 2 bases; nucleotides outside the gene matches: 4. DNA of the CDR3: TGTGCCAGCAGTTATGGGACTAGTCCCTACAATGAGCAGTTCTTC. This gives the protein CASSYGTSPYNEQFF.

The chain uses TRBV7-7 and TRBJ2-7, with TRBD1 identical over 7 bases. The junction had 4 bases not matched to a gene; V was cut back by 5 bases and J by 3 bases. The CDR3 is made up of 13 amino acids. Germline V lookup: CDR1 SSHAT, CDR2 FNYEAQ (reference sequence). CDR3 protein: CASSLGQYYEQYF. Here the CDR3 DNA reads TGTGCCAGCAGCCTGGGACAGTACTACGAGCAGTACTTC.

The chain has TRBV4-2 and TRBJ1-4, with D uncertain. Germline V gene sequence: CDR1 LGHNA, CDR2 YNFKEQ. Trimming pared 1 base from V and 8 bases from J, leaving 8 bases between. The CDR3 is made up of 13 amino acids. The CDR3 DNA reads TGTGCCAGCAGCCAAGGTACCAGGGAAAAACTGTTTTTT. Translated, it gives CASSQGTREKLFF.

This sequence joins TRBV27 and TRBJ2-2, with TRBD2 matching over 8 bases. V was pared by 6 bases and J by 0 bases, with 3 bases of the junction left unmatched. The CDR3 length is 15 residues. The germline CDR1 and CDR2 sequences are MNHEY and SMNVEV (reference sequence). CDR3 loop: CASSKLAANTGELFF. In nucleotides, the CDR3 is TGTGCCAGCAGCAAACTAGCGGCGAACACCGGGGAGCTGTTTTTT.

The V call is TRBV4-1, the J call TRBJ1-2, with D perhaps matching TRBD1 (6 bases). The CDR3 spans 19 residues. V was cut by 1 base and J by 4 bases, with 25 bases left in between. Germline V CDR1 and CDR2: MGHRA, YSYEKL. The CDR3 region has the DNA TGCGCCAGCAGCCAAGCTTTGTCCACCGACAGGCCTGGAGGCTATGGCTACACCTTC. This translates into CASSQALSTDRPGGYGYTF.